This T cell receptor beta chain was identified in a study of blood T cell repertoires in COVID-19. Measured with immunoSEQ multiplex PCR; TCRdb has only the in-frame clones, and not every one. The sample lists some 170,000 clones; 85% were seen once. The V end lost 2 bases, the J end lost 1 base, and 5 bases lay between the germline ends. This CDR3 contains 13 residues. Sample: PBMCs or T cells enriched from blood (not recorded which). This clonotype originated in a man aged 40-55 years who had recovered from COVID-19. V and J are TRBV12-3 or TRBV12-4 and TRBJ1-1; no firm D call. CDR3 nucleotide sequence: TGTGCCAGCAGTTTAACTACGAACACTGAAGCTTTCTTT. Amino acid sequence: CASSLTTNTEAFF.